This T cell receptor (beta chain) was captured by sequencing in a study of shared clonotypes between healthy human individuals. Notes on the study in general: Around 5% of naive CD4 clonotypes were common to several donors.

Assay used: immunoSEQ multiplex PCR; TCRdb lists only in-frame clones, some missing. This sample yields some 1,400,000 clones, of which over 95% are seen a single time; approximately 1% belongs to the top ten. As regards this clone: Its antigen remains unknown.

This CDR3 region has 12 residues. The germline gives CDR1 MNHEY, CDR2 SVGAGI. Trimming removed 6 bases from V and 8 bases from J, with 11 bases in between. The rearrangement links TRBV6-5 to TRBJ2-1; D not resolved. Material for sequencing was naive CD4+ T cells sorted from blood. Specified subset: CD45RA+ positively selected. The receptor comes from a man younger than 45 in good health. CDR3 sequence (DNA): TGTGCCAGCAGCCGACTCGGGTATGAGCAGTTCTTC. Amino acid sequence: CASSRLGYEQFF.